This TCR beta chain was observed in a study of T cell responses to AZD1222 COVID-19 vaccine. This clone was picked up a small number of times. The antigen remains undetermined. TCRdb's table, derived via immunoSEQ multiplex PCR, lists solely in-frame clones and lacks some. Of 70,000 to 90,000 clones listed, roughly nine tenths were seen once; the top ten hold 3%. Study-wide results and caveats: Repertoires were obtained solely post-peak T cell response. Baseline serostatus was positive in only six AZD1222 recipients. After two AZD1222 doses, spike-specific TCR breadth and depth rose versus day 0.

Germline values: CDR1 GTSNPN, CDR2 SVGIG (reference sequence). V dropped 2 bases and J dropped 7 bases, with 17 bases sitting between them. This CDR3 region has 14 residues. The sample here was peripheral blood, taken on day 0 of AZD1222 vaccination. This receptor was identified in an adult in good health. The chain is built from TRBV30 and TRBJ2-5; D possibly corresponds to TRBD2 (6 bases). The CDR3 sequence: CAWSTGSAKGTQYF. Written as DNA, the CDR3 is TGTGCCTGGAGTACCGGGAGCGCAAAGGGGACCCAGTACTTC.